A selection of T cell receptor beta chains follows, all from one sample in a study of T and B cells in COVID-19 patients. TCRdb re-called the multiplex PCR reads through MiXCR, storing one row per CDR3 protein. The data hold around 6,200 distinct CDR3 sequences, with around 34% observed a single time. Sequenced input: blood. Receptors originate from a human donor with active COVID-19. The CDR3 runs from the conserved cysteine through the conserved F or W. Each record gives: V gene, clone size, CDR3 length, D gene, J gene, CDR3 DNA, CDR3 protein. The D gene is left open where the match is weak. Expanded clones are given a class, and other clones once, few, many or no size at all.

V gene: TRBV7-6; clone size: -; CDR3 length: 17; D gene: TRBD1; J gene: TRBJ2-3; CDR3 DNA: TGTGCCAGCAGCTTAGCAGGAGGACAGGGTGGCACAGATACGCAGTATTTT; CDR3 protein: CASSLAGGQGGTDTQYF
V gene: TRBV4-3; clone size: -; CDR3 length: 18; D gene: TRBD2; J gene: TRBJ2-1; CDR3 DNA: TGTGCTAGCAGCCAAGTTCCTAGCGGGAGTACCGGGTACAATGAGCAGTTCTTC; CDR3 protein: CASSQVPSGSTGYNEQFF
V gene: TRBV6-5; clone size: -; CDR3 length: 13; D gene: -; J gene: TRBJ2-3; CDR3 DNA: TGTGCCAGCCAACCAGGGGGGACAGATACGCAGTATTTT; CDR3 protein: CASQPGGTDTQYF
V gene: TRBV5-5; clone size: few; CDR3 length: 14; D gene: -; J gene: TRBJ2-7; CDR3 DNA: TGTGCCAGCAGCTTGGATCCAGCCTCCTACGAGCAGTACTTC; CDR3 protein: CASSLDPASYEQYF
V gene: TRBV5-5; clone size: few; CDR3 length: 17; D gene: TRBD1; J gene: TRBJ1-6; CDR3 DNA: TGTGCCAGCAGCTTCGGGGTGGCAGGGGGCATATATTCACCCCTCCACTTT; CDR3 protein: CASSFGVAGGIYSPLHF
V gene: TRBV12-3/TRBV12-4; clone size: few; CDR3 length: 13; D gene: -; J gene: TRBJ2-7; CDR3 DNA: TGTGCCAGCAGTTTGAACTTCCAAGGGGAGCAGTACTTC; CDR3 protein: CASSLNFQGEQYF
V gene: TRBV20-1; clone size: -; CDR3 length: 13; D gene: -; J gene: TRBJ1-3; CDR3 DNA: TGCAGTGCGGACGGGACCCTTCGAAACACCATATATTTT; CDR3 protein: CSADGTLRNTIYF
V gene: TRBV28; clone size: -; CDR3 length: 14; D gene: -; J gene: TRBJ2-7; CDR3 DNA: TGTGCCAGCACTGCTTGGGAGAGGGCAGGCGAGCAGTACTTC; CDR3 protein: CASTAWERAGEQYF
V gene: TRBV27; clone size: medium-sized; CDR3 length: 15; D gene: -; J gene: TRBJ2-1; CDR3 DNA: TGTGCCAGCAGTCAAACGGGCGGACGAAGGAATGAGCAGTTCTTC; CDR3 protein: CASSQTGGRRNEQFF
V gene: TRBV20-1; clone size: -; CDR3 length: 15; D gene: TRBD2; J gene: TRBJ2-3; CDR3 DNA: TGCAGTGCTCCCCTAGCGGGATGGAGGGAAGCTACGCAGTATTTT; CDR3 protein: CSAPLAGWREATQYF
V gene: TRBV6-5; clone size: -; CDR3 length: 14; D gene: TRBD1; J gene: TRBJ2-7; CDR3 DNA: TGTGCCAGCAGTTACATTACAGGGGGCTACGAGCAGTACTTC; CDR3 protein: CASSYITGGYEQYF
V gene: TRBV19; clone size: -; CDR3 length: 20; D gene: TRBD2; J gene: TRBJ2-1; CDR3 DNA: TGTGCCAGTACCCAAGGATCTGCTATTACCCCTAGCGGGAGTCACAATGAGCAGTTCTTC; CDR3 protein: CASTQGSAITPSGSHNEQFF
V gene: TRBV5-6; clone size: -; CDR3 length: 16; D gene: TRBD2; J gene: TRBJ2-6; CDR3 DNA: TGTGCCAGCAGCTTGCAGGGTATGGCGGGAGGGTTGGTCCTGACTTTC; CDR3 protein: CASSLQGMAGGLVLTF
V gene: TRBV30; clone size: -; CDR3 length: 14; D gene: -; J gene: TRBJ1-1; CDR3 DNA: TGTGCCTGGAGTAAGCCAGGTATGAACACTGAAGCTTTCTTT; CDR3 protein: CAWSKPGMNTEAFF
V gene: TRBV18; clone size: once; CDR3 length: 19; D gene: -; J gene: TRBJ2-2; CDR3 DNA: TGTGCCAGCTCACCACCGGCAGTGGGAGAGGGGGCGAACACCGGGGAGCTGTTTTTT; CDR3 protein: CASSPPAVGEGANTGELFF
V gene: TRBV7-6; clone size: -; CDR3 length: 15; D gene: TRBD2; J gene: TRBJ2-1; CDR3 DNA: TGTGCCAGCAGCTTGACTAGCGGGGTGCGGAGTGAGCAGTTCTTC; CDR3 protein: CASSLTSGVRSEQFF
V gene: TRBV5-4; clone size: medium-sized; CDR3 length: 16; D gene: TRBD2; J gene: TRBJ2-2; CDR3 DNA: TGTGCCAGCAGCACGGGGACTAGCGGGAGAGGCGGGGAGCTGTTTTTT; CDR3 protein: CASSTGTSGRGGELFF
V gene: TRBV6-2/TRBV6-3; clone size: few; CDR3 length: 14; D gene: TRBD2; J gene: TRBJ2-7; CDR3 DNA: TGTGCCAGCAGCTCGACTAGCGGTGCCAACGAGCAGTACTTC; CDR3 protein: CASSSTSGANEQYF
V gene: TRBV29-1; clone size: medium-sized; CDR3 length: 15; D gene: TRBD1; J gene: TRBJ1-2; CDR3 DNA: TGCAGCGTTGATTGGCAGGGGGCTGCCTACTATGGCTACACCTTC; CDR3 protein: CSVDWQGAAYYGYTF
V gene: TRBV19; clone size: -; CDR3 length: 15; D gene: -; J gene: TRBJ1-1; CDR3 DNA: TGTGCCAGTAGTATAGGAACTGACGGGAACACTGAAGCTTTCTTT; CDR3 protein: CASSIGTDGNTEAFF
V gene: TRBV6-5; clone size: -; CDR3 length: 14; D gene: -; J gene: TRBJ2-7; CDR3 DNA: TGTGCCAGCAAACTTCAGGAGGCGACCTACGAGCAGTACTTC; CDR3 protein: CASKLQEATYEQYF
V gene: TRBV19; clone size: medium-sized; CDR3 length: 15; D gene: TRBD2; J gene: TRBJ2-3; CDR3 DNA: TGTGCCAGTAGTCCCCGGGACTTGGCGGGAGGTACGCAGTATTTT; CDR3 protein: CASSPRDLAGGTQYF
V gene: TRBV27; clone size: -; CDR3 length: 16; D gene: -; J gene: TRBJ2-7; CDR3 DNA: TGTGCCAGCAGTTTATCATCCCCACGGGGCCTCTACGAGCAGTACTTC; CDR3 protein: CASSLSSPRGLYEQYF
V gene: TRBV7-9; clone size: -; CDR3 length: 13; D gene: -; J gene: TRBJ2-7; CDR3 DNA: TGTGCCAGCAGCCTGGACGGCTCCTACGAGCAGTACTTC; CDR3 protein: CASSLDGSYEQYF
V gene: TRBV5-6; clone size: -; CDR3 length: 14; D gene: -; J gene: TRBJ2-7; CDR3 DNA: TGTGCCAGCAGCTTGGGGATGGTCTCCTACGAGCAGTACTTC; CDR3 protein: CASSLGMVSYEQYF
V gene: TRBV24-1; clone size: -; CDR3 length: 17; D gene: TRBD1; J gene: TRBJ2-7; CDR3 DNA: TGTGCCACCAGTGATTTTAACAGGGGAGTTCCATGCTACGAGCAGTACTTC; CDR3 protein: CATSDFNRGVPCYEQYF
V gene: TRBV6-2/TRBV6-3; clone size: -; CDR3 length: 15; D gene: -; J gene: TRBJ1-6; CDR3 DNA: TGTGCCAGCAGTTACGAGGGGCCCGTAACTTCACCCCTCCACTTT; CDR3 protein: CASSYEGPVTSPLHF
V gene: TRBV19; clone size: -; CDR3 length: 12; D gene: -; J gene: TRBJ1-1; CDR3 DNA: TGTGCCACTAATCAGGGGTCCACTGAAGCTTTCTTT; CDR3 protein: CATNQGSTEAFF
V gene: TRBV27; clone size: medium-sized; CDR3 length: 15; D gene: TRBD2; J gene: TRBJ2-7; CDR3 DNA: TGTGCCAGCAGTTTAAAATCAGCGGGGATCTACGAGCAGTACTTC; CDR3 protein: CASSLKSAGIYEQYF
V gene: TRBV18; clone size: -; CDR3 length: 13; D gene: TRBD1; J gene: TRBJ2-7; CDR3 DNA: TGTGCCAGCTCCCCCGGACAGGGGGACGAGCAGTACTTC; CDR3 protein: CASSPGQGDEQYF
V gene: TRBV18; clone size: -; CDR3 length: 16; D gene: TRBD1; J gene: TRBJ2-3; CDR3 DNA: TGTGCCAGCTCACCAAATCCGGGACAGGGGACAGATACGCAGTATTTT; CDR3 protein: CASSPNPGQGTDTQYF
V gene: TRBV15; clone size: -; CDR3 length: 15; D gene: -; J gene: TRBJ1-4; CDR3 DNA: TGTGCCACCAGCCGAGAACTTGCAACTAATGAAGAACTGTTTTTT; CDR3 protein: CATSRELATNEELFF
V gene: TRBV30; clone size: -; CDR3 length: 14; D gene: TRBD2; J gene: TRBJ2-7; CDR3 DNA: TGTGCCTGGAGTGTAACTAGCGGGAGACACGAGCAGTACTTC; CDR3 protein: CAWSVTSGRHEQYF
V gene: TRBV5-1; clone size: -; CDR3 length: 13; D gene: -; J gene: TRBJ2-1; CDR3 DNA: TGCGCCAGCAGCTCTGATAGCTACAATGAGCAGTTCTTC; CDR3 protein: CASSSDSYNEQFF
V gene: TRBV10-2; clone size: -; CDR3 length: 22; D gene: TRBD2; J gene: TRBJ2-5; CDR3 DNA: TGCGCCAGCAGTGAGTGGGACAGCTCCGAAACTAGCGGGAGGGCCGATTGGGAGACCCAGTACTTC; CDR3 protein: CASSEWDSSETSGRADWETQYF
V gene: TRBV27; clone size: few; CDR3 length: 14; D gene: TRBD1; J gene: TRBJ1-1; CDR3 DNA: TGTGCCAGCAGTCCGGGACAGACCAACACTGAAGCTTTCTTT; CDR3 protein: CASSPGQTNTEAFF
V gene: TRBV7-9; clone size: -; CDR3 length: 14; D gene: -; J gene: TRBJ1-1; CDR3 DNA: TGTGCCAGCAGCCCCGGACGGATGAACACTGAAGCTTTCTTT; CDR3 protein: CASSPGRMNTEAFF
V gene: TRBV5-5; clone size: few; CDR3 length: 16; D gene: TRBD1; J gene: TRBJ2-5; CDR3 DNA: TGTGCCAGCAGCTACCGCCACGGGACAGGGTCCAAGACCCAGTACTTC; CDR3 protein: CASSYRHGTGSKTQYF
V gene: TRBV4-3; clone size: -; CDR3 length: 17; D gene: -; J gene: TRBJ1-1; CDR3 DNA: TGCGCCAGCAGCCAAGATCCCCGGGGGGCTGGGGCCACTGAAGCTTTCTTT; CDR3 protein: CASSQDPRGAGATEAFF
V gene: TRBV24-1; clone size: -; CDR3 length: 12; D gene: TRBD1; J gene: TRBJ2-1; CDR3 DNA: TGTGCCACCAGTGAGACAGGGATCGAGCAGTTCTTC; CDR3 protein: CATSETGIEQFF
V gene: TRBV7-2; clone size: -; CDR3 length: 14; D gene: TRBD1; J gene: TRBJ2-7; CDR3 DNA: TGTGCCAGCAGCTTAGACAGGGGGCAGGACGAGCAGTACTTC; CDR3 protein: CASSLDRGQDEQYF
V gene: TRBV5-6; clone size: few; CDR3 length: 13; D gene: TRBD1; J gene: TRBJ2-5; CDR3 DNA: TGTGCCAGCTTTAGGGACAGGGAAGAGACCCAGTACTTC; CDR3 protein: CASFRDREETQYF
V gene: TRBV4-3; clone size: -; CDR3 length: 15; D gene: -; J gene: TRBJ1-1; CDR3 DNA: TGCGCCAGCAGCCAAGACTCTGGGGCAGGGCAAGGAGCTTTCTTT; CDR3 protein: CASSQDSGAGQGAFF
V gene: TRBV6-5; clone size: medium-sized; CDR3 length: 15; D gene: TRBD2; J gene: TRBJ2-7; CDR3 DNA: TGTGCCAGCAGATACGGGCCTAGCGGAACCTACGAGCAGTACTTC; CDR3 protein: CASRYGPSGTYEQYF
V gene: TRBV4-3; clone size: few; CDR3 length: 15; D gene: TRBD1; J gene: TRBJ2-7; CDR3 DNA: TGCGCCAGCAGCCATACCGGGACAGGGGGGTACGAGCAGTACTTC; CDR3 protein: CASSHTGTGGYEQYF
V gene: TRBV6-4; clone size: -; CDR3 length: 15; D gene: TRBD2; J gene: TRBJ2-2; CDR3 DNA: TGTGCCAGCAGCCCCACTAGCGGGGGCACCGGGGAGCTGTTTTTT; CDR3 protein: CASSPTSGGTGELFF
V gene: TRBV27; clone size: medium-sized; CDR3 length: 13; D gene: -; J gene: TRBJ2-2; CDR3 DNA: TGTGCCACCAGTGGGAGAGTGCCCGGGGAGCTGTTTTTT; CDR3 protein: CATSGRVPGELFF
V gene: TRBV18; clone size: few; CDR3 length: 16; D gene: -; J gene: TRBJ2-7; CDR3 DNA: TGTGCCAGCTCACTCTCGACAGAAACCGGGCCCTACGAGCAGTACTTC; CDR3 protein: CASSLSTETGPYEQYF
V gene: TRBV19; clone size: medium-sized; CDR3 length: 16; D gene: -; J gene: TRBJ1-5; CDR3 DNA: TGTGCCAGTAGCTACTCGTCCCTAGCATACAATCAGCCCCAGCATTTT; CDR3 protein: CASSYSSLAYNQPQHF
V gene: TRBV6-5; clone size: few; CDR3 length: 14; D gene: -; J gene: TRBJ1-1; CDR3 DNA: TGTGCCACTTATCTCCGGGGGCATAACACTGAAGCTTTCTTT; CDR3 protein: CATYLRGHNTEAFF
V gene: TRBV10-3; clone size: few; CDR3 length: 16; D gene: -; J gene: TRBJ2-2; CDR3 DNA: TGTGCCATCAGTGAGTCTGAGGGAGGGAACACCGGGGAGCTGTTTTTT; CDR3 protein: CAISESEGGNTGELFF
V gene: TRBV27; clone size: medium-sized; CDR3 length: 14; D gene: -; J gene: TRBJ2-7; CDR3 DNA: TGTGCCAGCAGTTCCCCGGGACCCACCTACGAGCAGTACTTC; CDR3 protein: CASSSPGPTYEQYF
V gene: TRBV19; clone size: medium-sized; CDR3 length: 13; D gene: TRBD1; J gene: TRBJ2-1; CDR3 DNA: TGTGCCAGTACCAGGGGGTCCTACAATGAGCAGTTCTTC; CDR3 protein: CASTRGSYNEQFF
V gene: TRBV7-9; clone size: -; CDR3 length: 15; D gene: -; J gene: TRBJ1-5; CDR3 DNA: TGTGCCAGCAGCAAATCCTTAGGAGATAATCAGCCCCAGCATTTT; CDR3 protein: CASSKSLGDNQPQHF
V gene: TRBV27; clone size: few; CDR3 length: 13; D gene: -; J gene: TRBJ1-1; CDR3 DNA: TGTGCCAGCAGGACGACAGGGAACACTGAAGCTTTCTTT; CDR3 protein: CASRTTGNTEAFF